A selection of T cell receptor beta chains follows, all from one sample in a study of blood T cells in healthy people across ages. A single record per CDR3 protein comes from TCRdb applying MiXCR to the 5' RACE reads. Of 1.4 million or so distinct CDR3 sequences detected, under 55% appear once; the ten largest clones hold more than 4%. Sequencing input: blood. Receptors were obtained from a woman between 18 and 30 years old in good health. Both conserved end residues are part of each CDR3. D genes are given only for firm matches. Clone size, where shown, is once, few, many, or a class for clones that have expanded.

>TRBD1|TRBJ1-5|few|TRBV20-1
TGCAGTGCTAGGGCGACAGGGACTCAGCCCCAGCATTTT
CSARATGTQPQHF
>NA|TRBJ2-1|few|TRBV7-9
TGTGCCAGCCCCGTCGGCAGTTTCACCTCGGATGAGCAGTTCTTC
CASPVGSFTSDEQFF
>TRBD2|TRBJ2-5|NA|TRBV29-1
TGCAGCGTTGAAGATGGACTAGCGGACCAAGAGACCCAGTACTTC
CSVEDGLADQETQYF
>TRBD1|TRBJ2-5|NA|TRBV30
TGTGCCTGGAGTCCACGGGGCGCCAGGGGGCGGGAGACCCAGTACTTC
CAWSPRGARGRETQYF
>NA|TRBJ2-2|NA|TRBV27
TGTGCCAGCAGTTTATGGGACGTCACCGGGGAGCTGTTTTTT
CASSLWDVTGELFF
>NA|TRBJ2-7|few|TRBV7-2
TGTGCCAGTACCCTTATGGGACTGGATTCCTACGAGCAGTACTTC
CASTLMGLDSYEQYF
>NA|TRBJ1-4|NA|TRBV12-3/TRBV12-4
TGTGCCAGCAGCTCAGGAGACAGTTCACCAACTAATGAAAAACTGTTTTTT
CASSSGDSSPTNEKLFF
>NA|TRBJ2-1|NA|TRBV7-9
TGTGCCAGCAGCTCCAGGGGACTCTCCTACAATGAGCAGTTCTTC
CASSSRGLSYNEQFF
>TRBD1|TRBJ1-2|NA|TRBV29-1
TGCAGCGTGTCGACGGGACAGTCGAAGGGTGGCTACACCTTC
CSVSTGQSKGGYTF
>NA|TRBJ2-7|few|TRBV9
TGTGCCAGCAGCGAGGGGGGGAAAATCTACGAGCAGTACTTC
CASSEGGKIYEQYF
>NA|TRBJ2-3|few|TRBV7-2
TGTGCCAGCGGGACATCATACACAGATACGCAGTATTTT
CASGTSYTDTQYF
>NA|TRBJ1-1|NA|TRBV4-1
TGCGCCAGCAGAAGGGACACCTACACTGAAGCTTTCTTT
CASRRDTYTEAFF
>NA|TRBJ1-3|NA|TRBV6-6
TGTGCCAGCAGCCCACGGGGGGTCGGAAACACCATATATTTT
CASSPRGVGNTIYF
>NA|TRBJ2-5|NA|TRBV6-6
TGTGCCAGCAGTTGGACTACCCCGCAAGAGACCCAGTACTTC
CASSWTTPQETQYF
>NA|TRBJ1-5|few|TRBV6-1
TGTGCCAGCAGTGAGGCTGTTCGGAGGAATAGCAATCAGCCCCAGCATTTT
CASSEAVRRNSNQPQHF
>NA|TRBJ2-3|NA|TRBV12-3/TRBV12-4
TGTGCCAGCAGTTTCTACGGGGGTGTCGCAGATACGCAGTATTTT
CASSFYGGVADTQYF
>NA|TRBJ2-3|once|TRBV12-3/TRBV12-4
TGTGCCAGCAGTTTGGAGCCGCGCCCATTCACAGATACGCAGTATTTT
CASSLEPRPFTDTQYF
>TRBD2|TRBJ2-5|NA|TRBV4-1
TGCGCCAGCAGCCAAGCAAATACACTAGCGGGAGATCCTAAGCAGTACCAAGAGACCCAGTACTTC
CASSQANTLAGDPKQYQETQYF
>NA|TRBJ2-3|NA|TRBV11-2
TGTGCCAGCAGCGACCACACTAGCCTCAAGAGGGATACGCAGTATTTT
CASSDHTSLKRDTQYF
>TRBD1|TRBJ1-1|NA|TRBV2
TGTGCCAGCAGCGAACAGGGGTTTCGGTACACTGAAGCTTTCTTT
CASSEQGFRYTEAFF
>NA|TRBJ1-1|NA|TRBV15
TGTGCCACCAGCAGAGATTTTGGAGTGAACACTGAAGCTTTCTTT
CATSRDFGVNTEAFF
>TRBD1|TRBJ2-5|few|TRBV25-1
TGTGCCAGCAGTGCCGGGACAGGGGGCTTGGAGACCCAGTACTTC
CASSAGTGGLETQYF
>NA|TRBJ1-1|NA|TRBV11-2
TGTGCCAGCAGATCAATAGCCGGGGGCACTGAAGCTTTCTTT
CASRSIAGGTEAFF
>TRBD2|TRBJ2-7|NA|TRBV9
TGTGCCAGCAGCCCGCGCGGGGGGGCCATCGGTGAGCAGTACTTC
CASSPRGGAIGEQYF
>TRBD2|TRBJ2-1|NA|TRBV7-2
TGTGCCAGCATCTTTAGCGGGGGGGGTGTCAATGAGCAGTTCTTC
CASIFSGGGVNEQFF
>NA|TRBJ1-2|few|TRBV29-1
TGCAGCGCCGGGGGGACACAGTATGGCTACACCTTC
CSAGGTQYGYTF
>TRBD2|TRBJ2-3|few|TRBV15
TGTGCCACCAGCCCGTACCGGGACTACCAAGATACGCAGTATTTT
CATSPYRDYQDTQYF